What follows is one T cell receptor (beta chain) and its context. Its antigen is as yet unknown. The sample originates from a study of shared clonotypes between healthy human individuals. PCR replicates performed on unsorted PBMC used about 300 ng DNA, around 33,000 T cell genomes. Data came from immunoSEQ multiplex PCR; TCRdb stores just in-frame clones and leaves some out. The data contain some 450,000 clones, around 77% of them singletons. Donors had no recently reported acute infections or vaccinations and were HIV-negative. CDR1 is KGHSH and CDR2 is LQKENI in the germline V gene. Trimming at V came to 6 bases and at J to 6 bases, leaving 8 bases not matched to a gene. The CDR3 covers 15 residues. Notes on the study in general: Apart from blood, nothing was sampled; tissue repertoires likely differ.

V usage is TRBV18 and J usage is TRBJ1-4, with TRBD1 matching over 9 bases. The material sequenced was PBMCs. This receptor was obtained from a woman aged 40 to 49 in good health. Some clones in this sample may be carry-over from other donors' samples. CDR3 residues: CASSPAGTGYEKLFF. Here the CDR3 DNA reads TGTGCCAGCTCCCCTGCGGGGACAGGGTATGAAAAACTGTTTTTT.